This is a list of T cell receptor beta chains from one sample in a study of blood T cell repertoires in COVID-19. The repertoire was sequenced with immunoSEQ multiplex PCR; TCRdb's copy has only in-frame clones and lacks some. In the table there are around 40,000 clones, around 86% of which are singletons. The sample comprised peripheral blood. The receptors were gathered from a man between 50 and 59 years old with active or convalescent COVID-19. The CDR3 runs from the conserved cysteine through the conserved F or W. Each record gives: clone size, D gene, J gene, V gene, CDR3 DNA, CDR3 protein. The D gene is left open where the match is weak. Only part of the rows carry a size: once, few, many, or a class if the clone is expanded.

size: -; D: -; J: TRBJ1-5; V: TRBV7-9; DNA: TGTGCCAGCAGCTTAGGTGGGACTGATATCTGGGCCCAGCATTTT; CDR3: CASSLGGTDIWAQHF
size: -; D: TRBD2; J: TRBJ2-7; V: TRBV5-1; DNA: TGCGCCAGCAGCTCAGCGGGAGGCTACGAGCAGTACTTC; CDR3: CASSSAGGYEQYF
size: -; D: TRBD1; J: TRBJ1-2; V: TRBV9; DNA: TGTGCCAGCAGCGTAGGAGACAGGGGGTATGGCTACACCTTC; CDR3: CASSVGDRGYGYTF
size: -; D: TRBD1; J: TRBJ1-1; V: TRBV30; DNA: TGTGCCTGGAGTCCCGGGACAGGGAACACTGAAGCTTTCTTT; CDR3: CAWSPGTGNTEAFF
size: -; D: TRBD1; J: TRBJ2-3; V: TRBV10-3; DNA: TGTGCCATCAGTGAGGTTGGACAGGGGCTGAGCGCAGATACGCAGTATTTT; CDR3: CAISEVGQGLSADTQYF
size: -; D: -; J: TRBJ2-1; V: TRBV21-1; DNA: TGTGCCAGCAGCCGGCTAGCGGGGGCCAATGAGCAGTTCTTC; CDR3: CASSRLAGANEQFF
size: -; D: TRBD1; J: TRBJ1-2; V: TRBV3-1/TRBV3-2; DNA: TGTGCCAGCAGCCAAGGTCGACAGGGGATCTCGAATGGCTACACCTTC; CDR3: CASSQGRQGISNGYTF
size: -; D: TRBD1; J: TRBJ1-5; V: TRBV7-2; DNA: TGTGCCAGCAGCTTAGCGCCCTTTCGGACAGGGAATCAGCCCCAGCATTTT; CDR3: CASSLAPFRTGNQPQHF
size: -; D: -; J: TRBJ1-4; V: TRBV7-9; DNA: TGTGCCAGCAGCCCCGACACAATTAATGAAAAACTGTTTTTT; CDR3: CASSPDTINEKLFF
size: -; D: -; J: TRBJ2-5; V: TRBV29-1; DNA: TGCAGCGTTGAAGACGGTCTCCGAGAGACCCAGTACTTC; CDR3: CSVEDGLRETQYF
size: -; D: -; J: TRBJ2-1; V: TRBV19; DNA: TGTGCCAGTAGCCTCGACAGGAACAATGAGCAGTTCTTC; CDR3: CASSLDRNNEQFF
size: -; D: -; J: TRBJ1-4; V: TRBV3-1/TRBV3-2; DNA: TGTGCCAGCAGCCAAGTAAGCGGGTTTGAAGAAAAACTGTTTTTT; CDR3: CASSQVSGFEEKLFF
size: -; D: -; J: TRBJ1-3; V: TRBV11-2; DNA: TGTGCCAGCAGCTTAGATGGGGCGGACGCCCCCATGGATTTT; CDR3: CASSLDGADAPMDF
size: once; D: TRBD1; J: TRBJ1-2; V: TRBV5-1; DNA: TGCGCCAGCACCCCCCCTGAGACAGGGACGAATGGCTACACCTTC; CDR3: CASTPPETGTNGYTF
size: -; D: TRBD1; J: TRBJ2-7; V: TRBV5-8; DNA: TGTGCCAGCAGCCCAGGGGACAGGACTCACGAGCAGTACTTC; CDR3: CASSPGDRTHEQYF
size: once; D: TRBD1; J: TRBJ2-2; V: TRBV7-3; DNA: TGTGCCAGCAGCTTGGACAGGGACGACACCGGGGAGCTGTTTTTT; CDR3: CASSLDRDDTGELFF
size: -; D: -; J: TRBJ2-3; V: TRBV7-6; DNA: TGTGCCAGCAGCTTGAAGCCACCTCCCACAGATACGCAGTATTTT; CDR3: CASSLKPPPTDTQYF
size: -; D: TRBD2; J: TRBJ2-3; V: TRBV30; DNA: TGTGCCTGGAGTCCGGGACTAGGTGACGATACGCAGTATTTT; CDR3: CAWSPGLGDDTQYF
size: -; D: -; J: TRBJ1-1; V: TRBV18; DNA: TGTGCCAGCTCGTCGGAGTTTCGGACTGAAGCTTTCTTT; CDR3: CASSSEFRTEAFF
size: -; D: -; J: TRBJ1-2; V: TRBV18; DNA: TGTGCCAGCTCACCCCCCGGGACACTAATCGGCTACACCTTC; CDR3: CASSPPGTLIGYTF
size: -; D: TRBD2; J: TRBJ2-7; V: TRBV28; DNA: TGTGCCAGCACCACACTAGCGGGAGCTTACGAGCAGTACTTC; CDR3: CASTTLAGAYEQYF
size: -; D: -; J: TRBJ1-2; V: TRBV20-1; DNA: TGCAGTGCTAGTTCGTCGGTTAACTATGGCTACACCTTC; CDR3: CSASSSVNYGYTF
size: -; D: -; J: TRBJ2-3; V: TRBV10-1; DNA: TGCGCCAGCAGTGACGGGGGCACAGATACGCAGTATTTT; CDR3: CASSDGGTDTQYF
size: -; D: TRBD2; J: TRBJ2-1; V: TRBV6-5; DNA: TGTGCCAGCGCCCCTAGCGGGAGTGTATACAATGAGCAGTTCTTC; CDR3: CASAPSGSVYNEQFF
size: -; D: -; J: TRBJ2-6; V: TRBV4-2; DNA: TGTGCCAGCAGCCAGGGGCGGAACTCTGGGGCCAACGTCCTGACTTTC; CDR3: CASSQGRNSGANVLTF
size: -; D: -; J: TRBJ1-6; V: TRBV3-1/TRBV3-2; DNA: TGTGCCAGCAGTTTAGACAGCCTTAATTCACCCCTCCACTTT; CDR3: CASSLDSLNSPLHF
size: once; D: -; J: TRBJ1-2; V: TRBV7-2; DNA: TGTGCCAGCAGCCCGAAGTCAGGGGCTGGCTACACCTTC; CDR3: CASSPKSGAGYTF
size: -; D: -; J: TRBJ1-5; V: TRBV2; DNA: TGTGCCAGCAGTACGGGACATTTGGTGGATCAGCCCCAGCATTTT; CDR3: CASSTGHLVDQPQHF
size: -; D: -; J: TRBJ2-5; V: TRBV7-3; DNA: TGTGCCAGCAGCTCCAACAGGGGAGGCGAGACCCAGTACTTC; CDR3: CASSSNRGGETQYF
size: -; D: -; J: TRBJ1-1; V: TRBV24-1; DNA: TGTGCCACCAGTGATTCCCGGACAGAGAACACTGAAGCTTTCTTT; CDR3: CATSDSRTENTEAFF
size: -; D: -; J: TRBJ1-4; V: TRBV28; DNA: TGTGCCAGCAGGGGGCCCGGAGGGGAAAAACTGTTTTTT; CDR3: CASRGPGGEKLFF
size: -; D: -; J: TRBJ2-3; V: TRBV5-1; DNA: TGCGCCAGCAGCCCGGGTAATACCGGGTCTAACACAGATACGCAGTATTTT; CDR3: CASSPGNTGSNTDTQYF
size: once; D: TRBD1; J: TRBJ1-2; V: TRBV6-5; DNA: TGTGCCAGCAGTTACTGGCAGGGGGCGCTTAGCTATGGCTACACCTTC; CDR3: CASSYWQGALSYGYTF
size: -; D: -; J: TRBJ1-5; V: TRBV3-1/TRBV3-2; DNA: TGTGCCAGCAGGGGGGGTGCGCCCCAGCATTTT; CDR3: CASRGGAPQHF
size: -; D: TRBD1; J: TRBJ2-7; V: TRBV5-1; DNA: TGCGCCAGCAGCGCAGGGACAGACTACGAGCAGTACTTC; CDR3: CASSAGTDYEQYF
size: -; D: TRBD2; J: TRBJ2-3; V: TRBV19; DNA: TGTGCCAGCCAGACTAGCGGGAGAACAGATACGCAGTATTTT; CDR3: CASQTSGRTDTQYF
size: -; D: TRBD1; J: TRBJ1-1; V: TRBV7-9; DNA: TGTGCCAGCAGCGGCCGACAGGGGAACACTGAAGCTTTCTTT; CDR3: CASSGRQGNTEAFF
size: -; D: -; J: TRBJ2-3; V: TRBV28; DNA: TGTGCCAGCAGTTTGGCGGGAGATACGCAGTATTTT; CDR3: CASSLAGDTQYF
size: -; D: TRBD1; J: TRBJ1-4; V: TRBV4-1; DNA: TGCGCCAGCAGCCAAATACAGGGGTCTAATGAAAAACTGTTTTTT; CDR3: CASSQIQGSNEKLFF
size: -; D: TRBD1; J: TRBJ2-1; V: TRBV5-8; DNA: TGTGCCAGCAGCACTCAGGACAGGGGACCCTACAATGAGCAGTTCTTC; CDR3: CASSTQDRGPYNEQFF
size: -; D: -; J: TRBJ2-7; V: TRBV7-9; DNA: TGTGCCAGCAGCCCACGAGGGGCAGGGGGGCGCGAGCAGTACTTC; CDR3: CASSPRGAGGREQYF
size: -; D: TRBD2; J: TRBJ2-2; V: TRBV9; DNA: TGTGCCAGCAGCGTATCGGGACTAGCGGGCACCGGGGAGCTGTTTTTT; CDR3: CASSVSGLAGTGELFF
size: -; D: TRBD1; J: TRBJ1-1; V: TRBV7-9; DNA: TGTGCCAGCAGCTCACGCTCCGGGACAGGGGGCACTGAAGCTTTCTTT; CDR3: CASSSRSGTGGTEAFF